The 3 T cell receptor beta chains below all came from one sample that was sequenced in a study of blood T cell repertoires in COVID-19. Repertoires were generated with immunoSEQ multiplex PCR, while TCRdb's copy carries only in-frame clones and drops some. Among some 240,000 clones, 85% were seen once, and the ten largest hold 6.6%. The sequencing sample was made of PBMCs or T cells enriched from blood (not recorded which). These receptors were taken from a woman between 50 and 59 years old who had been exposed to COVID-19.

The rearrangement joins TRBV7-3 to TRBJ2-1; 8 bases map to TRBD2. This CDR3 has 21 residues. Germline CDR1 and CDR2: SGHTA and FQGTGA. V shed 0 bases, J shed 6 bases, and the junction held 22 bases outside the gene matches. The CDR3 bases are TGTGCCAGCAGCTTAACGGCGGGTGGAGCGGGGGCCGCTCTAAGTCCCAATGAGCAGTTCTTC. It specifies CASSLTAGGAGAALSPNEQFF.

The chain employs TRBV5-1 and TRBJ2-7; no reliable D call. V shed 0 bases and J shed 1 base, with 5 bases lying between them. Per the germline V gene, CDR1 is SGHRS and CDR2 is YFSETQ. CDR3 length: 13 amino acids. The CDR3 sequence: CASSLDISYEQYF. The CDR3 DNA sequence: TGCGCCAGCAGCTTGGACATTTCCTACGAGCAGTACTTC.

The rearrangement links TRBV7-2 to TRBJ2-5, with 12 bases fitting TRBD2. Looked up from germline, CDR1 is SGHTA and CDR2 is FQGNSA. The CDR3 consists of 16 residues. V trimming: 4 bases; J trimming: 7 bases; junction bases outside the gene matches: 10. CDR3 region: CASSSGLAGFWVTQYF. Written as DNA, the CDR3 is TGTGCCAGCAGCTCAGGACTAGCGGGGTTCTGGGTGACCCAGTACTTC. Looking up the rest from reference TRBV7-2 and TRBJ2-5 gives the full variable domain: GAGVSQSPSNKVTEKGKDVELRCDPISGHTALYWYRQSLGQGLEFLIYFQGNSAPDKSGLPSDRFSAERTGGSVSTLTIQRTQQEDSAVYLCASSSGLAGFWVTQYFGPGTRLLVL.